A single sample gave rise to the 18 T cell receptor beta chains below, sequenced in a study of Ad26.COV2.S vaccination and SARS-CoV-2 variants. Treatment in this sample: about 20 received Ad26.COV2.S at low or high dose, single or two shots; a few received placebo; per-sample allocation not given. It was on day 63 after the first vaccine or placebo injection that samples were taken. Repertoires were generated with immunoSEQ multiplex PCR, while TCRdb's copy carries only in-frame clones and drops some. Among about 390,000 clones listed, roughly 90% were seen once. Sequences were derived from peripheral blood, sampled in a trial of Ad26.COV2.S vaccine versus placebo. These receptors all come from a person aged 18-65 years who received the Ad26.COV2.S COVID-19 vaccine or a placebo.

The CDR3 sequence is CASSPGGASGGPDTQYF. The CDR3 DNA reads TGTGCCAGCAGCCCCGGAGGCGCTAGCGGGGGTCCAGATACGCAGTATTTT. The V and J genes are TRBV7-8 and TRBJ2-3; 10 bases fit TRBD2. Germline V gives CDR1 SGHVS, CDR2 FQNEAQ. The CDR3 totals 17 residues. The V segment lost 5 bases and the J segment 4 bases; nucleotides outside the gene matches: 12. Drawing the rest from reference TRBV7-8 and TRBJ2-3, the complete variable domain is GAGVSQSPRYKVAKRGQDVALRCDPISGHVSLFWYQQALGQGPEFLTYFQNEAQLDKSGLPSDRFFAERPEGSVSTLKIQRTQQEDSAVYLCASSPGGASGGPDTQYFGPGTRLTVL.

The chain couples TRBV5-4 to TRBJ1-4; 7 positions agree with TRBD1. V was pared by 4 bases and J by 8 bases, with 8 bases of the junction left unmatched. Germline assignment: CDR1 SGHNT and CDR2 YYREEE (reference sequence). This CDR3 has 14 amino acids. The CDR3 DNA reads as TGTGCCAGCAGCCTGACAGGGCCTGGCGAAAAACTGTTTTTT. Amino acids: CASSLTGPGEKLFF.

The V and J genes are TRBV11-2 and TRBJ1-1, with D unclear. V was clipped by 1 base and J by 4 bases, with 10 bases between them. Per the germline V gene, CDR1 is SGHAT and CDR2 is FQNNGV. This CDR3 has 14 amino acids. The CDR3 DNA reads as TGTGCCAGCAGCTTAGGACCCGGCGGCACTGAAGCTTTCTTT. Protein product: CASSLGPGGTEAFF.

The chain links TRBV30 to TRBJ2-5; the match to TRBD2 covers 9 bases. In germline, CDR1 is GTSNPN, CDR2 SVGIG (reference sequence). Losses at the gene ends were 1 base for V and 0 bases for J; bases not matched to a gene: 3. The CDR3 is made up of 15 amino acids. CDR3 sequence reads: CAWSESGGYQETQYF. DNA for the CDR3: TGTGCCTGGAGTGAAAGCGGGGGGTACCAAGAGACCCAGTACTTC.

To note about this clone: This same CDR3 is encoded by further DNA sequences in the sample. The rearrangement uses TRBV6-5 and TRBJ1-2; perhaps TRBD1 as D (6 bases). Germline CDR1 MNHEY, CDR2 SVGAGI. CDR3 length equals 13 residues. Trimming cost V 6 bases and J 2 bases, with 10 bases left between them. CDR3: CASSLQGNYGYTF. The CDR3 DNA is TGTGCCAGCAGCCTACAGGGCAACTATGGCTACACCTTC.

The J gene is TRBJ1-3, the V gene TRBV4-1; 8 bases match TRBD1. This CDR3 is 14 amino acids long. V shed 3 bases, J shed 8 bases, and the junction held 6 bases outside the gene matches. The germline V gene has CDR1 MGHRA and CDR2 YSYEKL. CDR3 sequence (DNA): TGCGCCAGCAGCCACGGGACAGGCATTGACACCATATATTTT. It encodes CASSHGTGIDTIYF.

The V call is TRBV7-2, the J call TRBJ2-7; 12 bases agree with TRBD1. V lost 5 bases to trimming and J lost 2 bases; unmatched junction nucleotides: 1. CDR1 is SGHTA and CDR2 is FQGNSA in the germline V gene. The CDR3 runs to 14 residues. CDR3 protein: CASSRDRGPYEQYF. The CDR3, as DNA: TGTGCCAGCAGCCGGGACAGGGGGCCCTACGAGCAGTACTTC. Full variable domain (outside the CDR3, taken from reference TRBV7-2 and TRBJ2-7): GAGVSQSPSNKVTEKGKDVELRCDPISGHTALYWYRQSLGQGLEFLIYFQGNSAPDKSGLPSDRFSAERTGGSVSTLTIQRTQQEDSAVYLCASSRDRGPYEQYFGPGTRLTVT.

In the case of this clone: This sample also contains other DNA sequences that code for the same CDR3. The chain recombines TRBV4-1 with TRBJ1-1; no clear D. Per germline, CDR1 MGHRA and CDR2 YSYEKL. CDR3 length equals 14 residues. The V gene lost 0 bases and the J gene lost 0 bases, with 5 bases spanning the gap. The CDR3 region is CASSQDSMNTEAFF. CDR3 nucleotide sequence: TGCGCCAGCAGCCAAGACAGCATGAACACTGAAGCTTTCTTT.

The count of this clone is one. J is TRBJ1-5 and V is TRBV7-2; D uncertain. Germline loops: CDR1 SGHTA, CDR2 FQGNSA. V dropped 5 bases and J dropped 3 bases, with 14 bases sitting between them. This CDR3 contains 15 residues. CDR3 bases: TGTGCCAGCAGCCCTACCCTGGGTTCCAATCAGCCCCAGCATTTT. Protein: CASSPTLGSNQPQHF.

This chain uses TRBV5-8 with TRBJ1-1; TRBD1 matches 7 bases. Germline CDR1 reads SGHTS; CDR2 reads YDEGEE. This CDR3 region has 17 residues. With V trimmed by 0 bases and J by 2 bases, 10 bases remained unmatched. For the CDR3, the DNA is TGTGCCAGCAGCTTGGAAAAAGGGACAGCTTTTAACACTGAAGCTTTCTTT. Encoded protein: CASSLEKGTAFNTEAFF.

The genes are TRBV12-5 and TRBJ1-5, with D possibly TRBD1 on 5 matching bases. Germline values: CDR1 LGHNT, CDR2 FRNRAP. This CDR3 comprises 18 residues. V lost 2 bases to trimming and J lost 2 bases, with 19 bases between them. This CDR3 reads CASGLWLGTLIGNQPQHF. The DNA for the CDR3 is TGTGCTAGTGGTTTGTGGTTAGGGACGTTAATAGGCAATCAGCCCCAGCATTTT.

The J gene is TRBJ1-2, the V gene TRBV7-8; D is unclear. The CDR3 extends over 12 amino acids. Germline V gives CDR1 SGHVS, CDR2 FQNEAQ. Deletions cut 5 bases from V and 9 bases from J, with 13 bases between. CDR3 in amino acids: CASSIESRSYTF. The CDR3 DNA reads TGTGCCAGCAGCATTGAGTCTCGGAGCTACACCTTC.

The J gene is TRBJ2-5, the V gene TRBV7-2, with 8 bases lining up with TRBD1. The CDR3 contains 17 residues. Germline values: CDR1 SGHTA, CDR2 FQGNSA. V trimming: 1 base; J trimming: 5 bases; junction bases outside the gene matches: 12. The CDR3 nucleotides read TGTGCCAGCAGCTTAGGTATCCTTGCAGGGGGCCGGGAGACCCAGTACTTC. Protein sequence: CASSLGILAGGRETQYF.

J is TRBJ1-1 and V is TRBV5-4; a weak D match, TRBD1 (6 bases). The CDR3 loop spans 15 amino acids. CDR1 and CDR2 from the germline V gene are SGHNT and YYREEE (reference sequence). V lost 4 bases and J lost 2, with 15 bases in between. The CDR3 sequence: CASSLGGAQNTEAFF. CDR3 nucleotide sequence: TGTGCCAGCAGCCTAGGGGGGGCACAAAACACTGAAGCTTTCTTT.

For the CDR3, the DNA is TGCAGCGTTGATTTTTCGGGTTTCGAGCAGTACTTC. Its translation is CSVDFSGFEQYF. The rearrangement uses TRBV29-1 and TRBJ2-7; D unclear. This CDR3 is 12 amino acids long. The V gene's germline CDR1 is SQVTM and CDR2 ANQGSEA. V was shortened by 3 bases and J by 6 bases, with 12 bases between the two germline ends.

The chain has TRBV3-1 (or the pseudogene TRBV3-2) and TRBJ1-5; D is undetermined. V dropped 1 base and J dropped 1 base, with 11 bases sitting between them. Germline V lookup: CDR1 LGHDT, CDR2 YNNKEL (reference sequence). This CDR3 contains 16 residues. Written as DNA, the CDR3 is TGTGCCAGCAGCCAAGGGCAGCCAACGAGCAATCAGCCCCAGCATTTT. Residues: CASSQGQPTSNQPQHF.

This chain connects TRBV3-1 (or the pseudogene TRBV3-2) to TRBJ1-1; D is unclear. Trimming took off 4 bases at V and 2 bases at J, with 8 bases between the two ends. Per germline, CDR1 LGHDT and CDR2 YNNKEL (reference sequence). The CDR3 is made up of 13 amino acids. The CDR3 DNA reads TGTGCCAGCAGCCGTACGAGTAACACTGAAGCTTTCTTT. Translated: CASSRTSNTEAFF.

The J gene is TRBJ2-5, the V gene TRBV29-1, with D perhaps matching TRBD1 (6 bases). Germline assignment: CDR1 SQVTM and CDR2 ANQGSEA. The V end was cut by 4 bases, the J end by 5 bases, with 17 bases between. The length of the CDR3 is 14 residues. CDR3 in amino acids: CSVVWGSRGETQYF. In DNA, the CDR3 is TGCAGCGTTGTCTGGGGGAGTAGGGGGGAGACCCAGTACTTC. The full variable domain, completed using reference TRBV29-1 and TRBJ2-5, is SAVISQKPSRDICQRGTSLTIQCQVDSQVTMMFWYRQQPGQSLTLIATANQGSEATYESGFVIDKFPISRPNLTFSTLTVSNMSPEDSSIYLCSVVWGSRGETQYFGPGTRLLVL.